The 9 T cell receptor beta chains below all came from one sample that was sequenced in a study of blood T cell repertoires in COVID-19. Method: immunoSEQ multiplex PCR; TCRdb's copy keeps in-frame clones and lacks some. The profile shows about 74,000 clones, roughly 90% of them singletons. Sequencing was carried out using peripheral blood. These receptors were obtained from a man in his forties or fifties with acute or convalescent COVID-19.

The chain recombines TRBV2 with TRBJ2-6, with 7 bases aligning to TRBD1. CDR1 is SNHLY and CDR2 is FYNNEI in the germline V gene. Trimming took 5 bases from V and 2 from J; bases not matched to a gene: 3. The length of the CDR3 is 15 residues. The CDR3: CASSLQGAGANVLTF. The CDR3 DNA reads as TGTGCCAGCAGTCTTCAGGGGGCTGGGGCCAACGTCCTGACTTTC.

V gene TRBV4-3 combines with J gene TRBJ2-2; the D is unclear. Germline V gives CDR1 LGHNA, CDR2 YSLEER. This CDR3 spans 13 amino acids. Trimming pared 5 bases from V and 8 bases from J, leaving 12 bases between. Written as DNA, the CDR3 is TGCGCCAGCAGCTTCGTTCCCCCGGGGGAGCTGTTTTTT. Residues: CASSFVPPGELFF.

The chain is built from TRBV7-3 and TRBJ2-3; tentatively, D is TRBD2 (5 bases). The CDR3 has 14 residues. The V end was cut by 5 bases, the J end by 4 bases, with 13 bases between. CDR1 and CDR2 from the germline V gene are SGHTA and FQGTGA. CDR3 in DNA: TGTGCCAGCAGCCGGACTGCGGCGGCAGATACGCAGTATTTT. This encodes CASSRTAAADTQYF.

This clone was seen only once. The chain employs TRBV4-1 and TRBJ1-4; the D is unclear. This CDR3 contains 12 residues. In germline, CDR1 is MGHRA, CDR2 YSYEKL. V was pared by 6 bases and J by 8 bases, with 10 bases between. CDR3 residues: CASRSYREKLFF. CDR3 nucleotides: TGCGCCAGCAGGTCTTATAGAGAAAAACTGTTTTTT.

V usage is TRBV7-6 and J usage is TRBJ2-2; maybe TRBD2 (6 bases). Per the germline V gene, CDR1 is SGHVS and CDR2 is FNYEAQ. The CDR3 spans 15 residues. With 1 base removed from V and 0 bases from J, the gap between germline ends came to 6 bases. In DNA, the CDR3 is TGTGCCAGCAGCTTAGGGAGGGCGAACACCGGGGAGCTGTTTTTT. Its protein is CASSLGRANTGELFF. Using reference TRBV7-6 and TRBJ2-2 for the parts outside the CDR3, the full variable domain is GAGVSQSPRYKVTKRGQDVALRCDPISGHVSLYWYRQALGQGPEFLTYFNYEAQQDKSGLPNDRFSAERPEGSISTLTIQRTEQRDSAMYRCASSLGRANTGELFFGEGSRLTVL.

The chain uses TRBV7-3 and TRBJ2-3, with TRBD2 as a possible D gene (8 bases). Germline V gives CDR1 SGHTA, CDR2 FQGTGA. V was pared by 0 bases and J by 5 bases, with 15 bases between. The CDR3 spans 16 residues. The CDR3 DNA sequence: TGTGCCAGCAGCTTAACGGGACAGCGGGGGTTAGATACGCAGTATTTT. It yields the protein CASSLTGQRGLDTQYF.

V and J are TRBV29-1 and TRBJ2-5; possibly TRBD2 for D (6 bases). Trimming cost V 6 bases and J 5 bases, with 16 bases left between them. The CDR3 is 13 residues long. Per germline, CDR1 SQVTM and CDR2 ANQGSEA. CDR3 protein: CSVLGVGGETQYF. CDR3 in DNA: TGCAGCGTCCTGGGGGTAGGAGGGGAGACCCAGTACTTC.

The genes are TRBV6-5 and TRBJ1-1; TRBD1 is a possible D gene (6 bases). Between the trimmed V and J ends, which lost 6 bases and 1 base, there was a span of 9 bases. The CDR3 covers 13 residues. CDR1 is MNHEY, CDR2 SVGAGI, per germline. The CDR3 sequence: CASSLTGNTEAFF. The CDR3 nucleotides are TGTGCCAGCAGCTTGACAGGGAACACTGAAGCTTTCTTT.

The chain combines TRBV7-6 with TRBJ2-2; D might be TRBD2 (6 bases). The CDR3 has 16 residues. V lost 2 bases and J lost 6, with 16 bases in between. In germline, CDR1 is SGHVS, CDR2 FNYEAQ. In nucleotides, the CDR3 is TGTGCCAGCAGCTTAATTTGGGGTAGCGGTCCCGGGGAGCTGTTTTTT. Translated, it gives CASSLIWGSGPGELFF.